A single T cell receptor beta chain is shown here with its context. Its specificity is unknown. Germline CDR1 MNHNS, CDR2 SASEGT. The CDR3 is 16 amino acids. V lost 2 bases and J lost 8, with 16 bases in between. These data belong to a study of cytomegalovirus exposure and HLA in healthy donors. Generated by immunoSEQ multiplex PCR, the TCRdb table keeps only in-frame clones and is missing some. The data show 300,000 to 450,000 clones, 86% seen once. Findings of the study overall: TCR clusters originating in the first cohort tended to co-occur in the roughly 120 validation repertoires, according to a later analysis.

The V and J genes are TRBV6-1 and TRBJ1-6, with D uncertain. The receptor was isolated from a woman between 18 and 29 years old in good health and CMV-seronegative. The specimen sequenced was PBMCs. The CDR3 nucleotides read TGTGCCAGCAGTGAAAGAACGTCAGGCGGGCATTCACCCCTCCACTTT. This codes for CASSERTSGGHSPLHF.